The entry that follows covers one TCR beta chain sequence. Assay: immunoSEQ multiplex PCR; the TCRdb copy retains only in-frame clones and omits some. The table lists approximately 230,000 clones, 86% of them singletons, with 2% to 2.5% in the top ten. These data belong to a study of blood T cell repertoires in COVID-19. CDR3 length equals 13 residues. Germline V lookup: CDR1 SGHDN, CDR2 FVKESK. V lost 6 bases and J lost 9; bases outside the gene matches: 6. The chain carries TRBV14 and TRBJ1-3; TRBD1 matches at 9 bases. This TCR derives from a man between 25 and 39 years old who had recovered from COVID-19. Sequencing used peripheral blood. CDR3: CASSRTGVGTIYF. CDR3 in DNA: TGTGCCAGCAGTAGGACAGGGGTCGGCACCATATATTTT.